The 14 T cell receptor beta chains reported below all come from one sample, sequenced in a study of blood T cell repertoires in COVID-19 (dated by TCRdb to the early 2020s). The library came from the immunoSEQ multiplex PCR assay. TCRdb limited this immuneACCESS table to in-frame rearrangements with V and J called. A share of clones is missing; checked studies link under half to unresolved V genes, and the rest is unexplained. This sample is represented by more than 95,000 clones; less than 90% of them were singletons. The biggest ten clones account for 27% of the sample. Sequences were obtained from peripheral blood. The receptors here all came from a woman older than 75 with acute or convalescent COVID-19.

J is TRBJ2-7 and V is TRBV19; TRBD1 aligns across 11 bases. CDR3 length equals 15 residues. With 6 bases clipped from V and 1 base from J, the junction kept 5 bases outside the gene matches. Germline V gives CDR1 LNHDA, CDR2 SQIVND (reference sequence). DNA of the CDR3: TGTGCCAGTAGGAGGGGACAGGGGGGATCCTACGAGCAGTACTTC. Amino acids: CASRRGQGGSYEQYF. Supplemented by reference TRBV19 and TRBJ2-7, the full variable domain reads DGGITQSPKYLFRKEGQNVTLSCEQNLNHDAMYWYRQDPGQGLRLIYYSQIVNDFQKGDIAEGYSVSREKKESFPLTVTSAQKNPTAFYLCASRRGQGGSYEQYFGPGTRLTVT.

The CDR3 protein is CASSLNSGGLRNEQFF. CDR3 nucleotides: TGTGCCAGCAGCCTGAATAGCGGGGGCCTTAGGAATGAGCAGTTCTTC. The rearrangement links TRBV7-3 to TRBJ2-1; 9 bases agree with TRBD2. Germline V gene data show CDR1 as SGHTA and CDR2 as FQGTGA. This CDR3 contains 16 residues. With V trimmed by 5 bases and J by 7 bases, 12 bases remained unmatched.

This clone is a singleton in its sample. The rearrangement joins TRBV4-2 to TRBJ2-1; a weak D match, TRBD1 (6 bases). There are 17 residues in the CDR3. Deletions cut 0 bases from V and 3 bases from J, with 15 bases between. Germline CDR1 is LGHNA and CDR2 is YNFKEQ. As DNA, the CDR3 is TGTGCCAGCAGCCAAGAAGACGGGCAGGGGTTCTACAATGAGCAGTTCTTC. Translation gives CASSQEDGQGFYNEQFF.

The chain uses TRBV7-8 and TRBJ1-1, with 7 bases matching TRBD1. Germline V lookup: CDR1 SGHVS, CDR2 FQNEAQ. The V gene end was trimmed by 1 base and the J gene end by 0 bases; junction bases not matched to a gene: 11. The CDR3 extends over 18 amino acids. The CDR3 sequence: CASSLGLQGRTMNTEAFF. In nucleotides, the CDR3 is TGTGCCAGCAGCTTAGGGTTACAGGGGAGAACGATGAACACTGAAGCTTTCTTT. Combining the CDR3 with reference TRBV7-8 and TRBJ1-1 gives the whole variable domain GAGVSQSPRYKVAKRGQDVALRCDPISGHVSLFWYQQALGQGPEFLTYFQNEAQLDKSGLPSDRFFAERPEGSVSTLKIQRTQQEDSAVYLCASSLGLQGRTMNTEAFFGQGTRLTVV.

The chain joins TRBV10-2 to TRBJ1-2, with D perhaps matching TRBD1 (5 bases). Trimming cost V 3 bases and J 5 bases, with 13 bases left between them. Germline V gives CDR1 WSHSY, CDR2 SAAADI. The CDR3 sequence is 14 residues long. The DNA of the CDR3 is TGCGCCAGCAGTGAAAAGGGGATTAGGTATGGCTACACCTTC. Its translation is CASSEKGIRYGYTF.

In its sample, this clone was seen once. The chain combines TRBV6-4 with TRBJ1-2; unclear D gene. Trimming stripped 0 bases from V and 7 bases from J, with 12 bases between. The germline V gene encodes CDR1 MRHNA and CDR2 SNTAGT. The CDR3 loop spans 14 amino acids. The CDR3 DNA follows: TGTGCCAGCAGTGACTCGCCGCAGGCCGGTGGCTACACCTTC. This gives the protein CASSDSPQAGGYTF.

The CDR3 nucleotides are TGTGCCAGCAGTTCCGCCGGCCAGGGGACCTATGGCTACACCTTC. Translated: CASSSAGQGTYGYTF. The chain couples TRBV6-5 to TRBJ1-2; a possible D gene is TRBD1 (6 bases). CDR3 length: 15 residues. Germline V lookup: CDR1 MNHEY, CDR2 SVGAGI. Trimming removed 4 bases from V and 4 bases from J, with 16 bases in between.

This sequence joins TRBV23-1 and TRBJ1-5, with TRBD1 matching 9 bases. TRBV23-1 carries the ORF label, with uncertain function. Germline trimming cut 0 bases from V and 0 bases from J; bases unmatched to any gene: 15. The CDR3 spans 21 residues. The CDR3 DNA reads as TGCGCCAGCAGTCAATCGAAGTGGGACAGGGAGAAGCGCTATAGCAATCAGCCCCAGCATTTT. This sequence encodes CASSQSKWDREKRYSNQPQHF.

The rearrangement uses TRBV5-1 and TRBJ2-7; 9 nucleotides agree with TRBD1. Looked up from germline, CDR1 is SGHRS and CDR2 is YFSETQ. V lost 4 bases, J lost 3 bases, and 5 bases stayed unmatched. This CDR3 region has 14 residues. CDR3 sequence reads: CASSPGTGSYEQYV. CDR3 nucleotides: TGCGCCAGCAGCCCGGGGACAGGGAGCTACGAGCAGTACGTC.

The CDR3 protein is CASSTGQAGQETQYF. The CDR3 nucleotides read TGTGCCAGCAGCACGGGACAGGCCGGCCAAGAGACCCAGTACTTC. This chain joins TRBV5-4 and TRBJ2-5; 8 bases are a match to TRBD1. The CDR3 sequence is 15 residues long. The germline V gene encodes CDR1 SGHNT and CDR2 YYREEE (reference sequence). The V gene end was trimmed by 4 bases and the J gene end by 1 base; junction bases not matched to a gene: 6.

This clone is a singleton in its sample. The V call is TRBV3-1 (or the pseudogene TRBV3-2), the J call TRBJ2-7, with D possibly being TRBD1 (5 bases). The CDR3 covers 13 residues. Trimming removed 4 bases at V and 1 base at J, with 8 bases between. The V gene's germline CDR1 is LGHDT and CDR2 YNNKEL (reference sequence). CDR3 sequence reads: CASSRGASYEQYV. The CDR3 nucleotides are TGTGCCAGCAGCCGTGGGGCTTCCTACGAGCAGTACGTC.

Only one count was recorded for this clone. The rearrangement uses TRBV28 and TRBJ2-4; the D is unclear. Germline V lookup: CDR1 MDHEN, CDR2 SYDVKM. This CDR3 is built from 15 residues. The V and J ends lost 7 bases and 0 bases respectively, with 13 bases between them. CDR3 DNA: TGTGCCAGCACCTCCGGCGGCCTAGCCAAAAACATTCAGTACTTC. Its translation is CASTSGGLAKNIQYF.

The chain employs TRBV4-3 and TRBJ2-2, with 7 bases fitting TRBD1. CDR1 is LGHNA, CDR2 YSLEER, per germline. Trimming took 0 bases from V and 2 from J; bases not matched to a gene: 15. The CDR3 is 20 residues long. CDR3 coding DNA: TGCGCCAGCAGCCAAGAGGGGACAGAAAGACGCGACATCAACACCGGGGAGCTGTTTTTT. The encoded protein is CASSQEGTERRDINTGELFF.

The chain joins TRBV27 to TRBJ2-1, with a tentative D call TRBD2 (5 bases). The germline V and J ends were trimmed by 7 bases and 4 bases, with 11 bases remaining between them. Germline CDR1 reads MNHEY; CDR2 reads SMNVEV (reference sequence). The CDR3 spans 13 residues. CDR3 region: CASMPGSYNEQFF. The CDR3 nucleotides read TGTGCCAGCATGCCGGGATCGTACAATGAGCAGTTCTTC.